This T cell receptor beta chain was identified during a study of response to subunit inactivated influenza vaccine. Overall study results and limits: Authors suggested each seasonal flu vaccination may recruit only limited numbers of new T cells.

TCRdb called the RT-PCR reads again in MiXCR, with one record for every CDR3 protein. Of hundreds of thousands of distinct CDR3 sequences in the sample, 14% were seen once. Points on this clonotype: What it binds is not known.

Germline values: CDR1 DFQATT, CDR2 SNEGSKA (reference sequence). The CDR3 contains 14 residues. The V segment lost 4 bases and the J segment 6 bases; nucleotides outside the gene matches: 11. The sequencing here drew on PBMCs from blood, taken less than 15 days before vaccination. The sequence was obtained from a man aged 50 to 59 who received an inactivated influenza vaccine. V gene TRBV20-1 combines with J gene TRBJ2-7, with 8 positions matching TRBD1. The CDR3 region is CSATAGGPLREQYF. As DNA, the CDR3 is TGCAGTGCTACTGCAGGGGGCCCACTACGCGAGCAGTACTTC.